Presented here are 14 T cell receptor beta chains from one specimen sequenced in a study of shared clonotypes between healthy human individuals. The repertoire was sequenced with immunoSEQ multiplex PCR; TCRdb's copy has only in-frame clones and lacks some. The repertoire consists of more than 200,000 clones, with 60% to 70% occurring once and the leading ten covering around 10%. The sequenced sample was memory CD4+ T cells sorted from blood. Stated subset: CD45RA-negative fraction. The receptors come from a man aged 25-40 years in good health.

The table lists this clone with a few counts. For the CDR3, the DNA is TGTGCCAGCAGCCCCGGCCTGGATCTTTCACAGCATTTT. It translates to CASSPGLDLSQHF. The V and J genes are TRBV5-5 and TRBJ1-5, with D hard to call. CDR3 length: 13 amino acids. Germline V gives CDR1 SGHKS, CDR2 YYEKEE (reference sequence). V was clipped by 4 bases and J by 13 bases, with 18 bases between them.

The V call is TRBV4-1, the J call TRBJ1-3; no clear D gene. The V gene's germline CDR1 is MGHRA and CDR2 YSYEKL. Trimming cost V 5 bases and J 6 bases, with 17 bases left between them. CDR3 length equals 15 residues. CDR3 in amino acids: CASSVGLSLPNTIYF. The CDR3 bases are TGCGCCAGCAGCGTCGGGCTATCATTGCCAAACACCATATATTTT.

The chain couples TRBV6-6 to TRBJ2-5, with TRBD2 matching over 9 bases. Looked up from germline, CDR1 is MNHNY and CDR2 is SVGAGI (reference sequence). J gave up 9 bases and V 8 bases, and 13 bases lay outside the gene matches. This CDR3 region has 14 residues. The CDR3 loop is CASLNPGTSTAQYF. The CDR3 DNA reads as TGTGCCAGCTTGAATCCCGGGACTAGCACCGCCCAGTACTTC.

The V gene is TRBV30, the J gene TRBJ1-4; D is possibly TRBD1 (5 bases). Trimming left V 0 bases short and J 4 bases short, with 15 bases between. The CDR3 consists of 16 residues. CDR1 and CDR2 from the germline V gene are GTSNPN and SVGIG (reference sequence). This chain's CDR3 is CAWSVGPRRGNEKLFF. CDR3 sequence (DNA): TGTGCCTGGAGTGTGGGGCCGCGACGTGGTAATGAAAAACTGTTTTTT.

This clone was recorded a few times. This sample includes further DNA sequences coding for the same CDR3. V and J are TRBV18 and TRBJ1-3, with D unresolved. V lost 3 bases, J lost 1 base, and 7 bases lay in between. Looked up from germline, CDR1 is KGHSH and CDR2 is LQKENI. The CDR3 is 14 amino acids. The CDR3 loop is CASSPGSSGNTIYF. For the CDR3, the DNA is TGTGCCAGCTCACCGGGGAGTTCTGGAAACACCATATATTTT. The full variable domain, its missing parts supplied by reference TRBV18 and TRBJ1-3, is NAGVMQNPRHLVRRRGQEARLRCSPMKGHSHVYWYRQLPEEGLKFMVYLQKENIIDESGMPKERFSAEFPKEGPSILRIQQVVRGDSAAYFCASSPGSSGNTIYFGEGSWLTVV.

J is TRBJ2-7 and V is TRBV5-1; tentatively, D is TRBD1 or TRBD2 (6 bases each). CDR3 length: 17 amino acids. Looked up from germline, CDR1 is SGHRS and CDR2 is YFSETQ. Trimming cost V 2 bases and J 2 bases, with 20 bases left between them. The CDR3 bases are TGCGCCAGCAGCTTAACAGGGAGGCTCAGTAGTGCCTACGAGCAGTACTTC. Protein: CASSLTGRLSSAYEQYF.

CDR3 residues: CATGGGLSTDTQYF. The CDR3 DNA sequence: TGTGCCACCGGTGGAGGGTTAAGCACAGATACGCAGTATTTT. This chain links TRBV7-2 with TRBJ2-3; a possible D gene is TRBD2 (6 bases). Trimming took off 10 bases at V and 0 bases at J, with 14 bases between the two ends. The CDR3 is 14 amino acids. Germline assignment: CDR1 SGHTA and CDR2 FQGNSA.

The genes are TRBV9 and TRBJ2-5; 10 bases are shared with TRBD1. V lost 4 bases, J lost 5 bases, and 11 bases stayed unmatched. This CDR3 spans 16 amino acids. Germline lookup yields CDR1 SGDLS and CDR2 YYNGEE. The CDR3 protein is CASSTRPTGGGETQYF. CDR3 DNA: TGTGCCAGCAGCACACGCCCGACAGGGGGCGGGGAGACCCAGTACTTC.

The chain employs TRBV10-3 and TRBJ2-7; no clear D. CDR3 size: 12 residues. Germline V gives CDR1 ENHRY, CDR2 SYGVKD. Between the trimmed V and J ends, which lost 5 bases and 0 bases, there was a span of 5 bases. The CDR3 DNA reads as TGTGCCATCAGTCACAGCTCCTACGAGCAGTACTTC. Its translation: CAISHSSYEQYF.

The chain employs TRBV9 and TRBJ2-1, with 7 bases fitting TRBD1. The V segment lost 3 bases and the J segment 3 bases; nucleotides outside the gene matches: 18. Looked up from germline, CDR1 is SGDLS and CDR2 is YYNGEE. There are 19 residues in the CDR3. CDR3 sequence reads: CASSGDPEYSDRVYNEQFF. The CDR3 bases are TGTGCCAGCAGCGGAGACCCCGAGTATAGTGACAGGGTCTACAATGAGCAGTTCTTC.

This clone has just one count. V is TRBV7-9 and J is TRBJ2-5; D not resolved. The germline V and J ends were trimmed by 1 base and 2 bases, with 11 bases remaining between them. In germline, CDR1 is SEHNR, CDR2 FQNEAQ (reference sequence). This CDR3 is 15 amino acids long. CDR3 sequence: CASSLGRVLQETQYF. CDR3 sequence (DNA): TGTGCCAGCAGCTTAGGAAGGGTACTTCAAGAGACCCAGTACTTC.

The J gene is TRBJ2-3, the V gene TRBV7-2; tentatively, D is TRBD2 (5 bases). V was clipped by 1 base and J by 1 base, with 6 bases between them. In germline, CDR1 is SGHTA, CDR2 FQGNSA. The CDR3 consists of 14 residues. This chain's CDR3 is CASSLGSGTDTQYF. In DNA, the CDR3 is TGTGCCAGCAGCTTAGGTAGCGGCACAGATACGCAGTATTTT.

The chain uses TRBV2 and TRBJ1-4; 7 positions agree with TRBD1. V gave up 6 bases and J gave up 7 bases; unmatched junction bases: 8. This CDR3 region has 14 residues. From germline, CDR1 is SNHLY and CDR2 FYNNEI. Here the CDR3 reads CASRGTVGGEKLFF. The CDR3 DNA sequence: TGTGCCAGCAGGGGGACAGTCGGTGGTGAAAAACTGTTTTTT.

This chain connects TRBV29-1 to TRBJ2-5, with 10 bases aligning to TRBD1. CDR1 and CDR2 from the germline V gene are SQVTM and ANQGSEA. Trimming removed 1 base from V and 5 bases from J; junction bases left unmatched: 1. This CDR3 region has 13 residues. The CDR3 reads CSVEGQGAETQYF. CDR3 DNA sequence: TGCAGCGTTGAAGGACAGGGGGCGGAGACCCAGTACTTC.